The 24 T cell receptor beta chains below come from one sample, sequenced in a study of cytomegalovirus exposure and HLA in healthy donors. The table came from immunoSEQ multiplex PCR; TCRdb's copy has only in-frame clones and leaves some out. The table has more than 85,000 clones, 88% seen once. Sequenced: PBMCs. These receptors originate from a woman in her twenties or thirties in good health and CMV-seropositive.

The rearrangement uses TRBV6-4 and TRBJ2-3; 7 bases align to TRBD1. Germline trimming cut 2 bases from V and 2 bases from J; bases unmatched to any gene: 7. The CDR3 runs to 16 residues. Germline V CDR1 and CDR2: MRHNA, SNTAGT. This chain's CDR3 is CASSDTPGQPTDTQYF. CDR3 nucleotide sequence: TGTGCCAGCAGTGACACGCCGGGACAGCCCACAGATACGCAGTATTTT.

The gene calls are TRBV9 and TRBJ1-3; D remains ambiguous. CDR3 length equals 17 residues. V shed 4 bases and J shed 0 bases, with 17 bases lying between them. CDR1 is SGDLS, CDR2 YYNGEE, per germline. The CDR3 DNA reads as TGTGCCAGCAGCCAGGATAACGCGCGTCGCTCTGGAAACACCATATATTTT. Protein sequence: CASSQDNARRSGNTIYF.

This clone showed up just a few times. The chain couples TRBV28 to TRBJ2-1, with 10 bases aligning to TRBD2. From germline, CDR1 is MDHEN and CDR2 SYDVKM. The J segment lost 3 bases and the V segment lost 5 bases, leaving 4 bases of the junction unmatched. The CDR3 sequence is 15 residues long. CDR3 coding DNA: TGTGCCAGCAGTCCCGGGACTAGCGACTACAATGAGCAGTTCTTC. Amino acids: CASSPGTSDYNEQFF. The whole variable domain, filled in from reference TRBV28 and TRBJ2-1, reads DVKVTQSSRYLVKRTGEKVFLECVQDMDHENMFWYRQDPGLGLRLIYFSYDVKMKEKGDIPEGYSVSREKKERFSLILESASTNQTSMYLCASSPGTSDYNEQFFGPGTRLTVL.

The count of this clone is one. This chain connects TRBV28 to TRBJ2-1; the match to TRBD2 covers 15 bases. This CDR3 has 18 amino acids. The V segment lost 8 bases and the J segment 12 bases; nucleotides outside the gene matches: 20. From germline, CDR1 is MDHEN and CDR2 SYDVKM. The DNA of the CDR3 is TGTGCCAGCCGAACGGGGGGATCCGGACTAGCGGGAGGGTCGGCGCAGTTCTTC. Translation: CASRTGGSGLAGGSAQFF.

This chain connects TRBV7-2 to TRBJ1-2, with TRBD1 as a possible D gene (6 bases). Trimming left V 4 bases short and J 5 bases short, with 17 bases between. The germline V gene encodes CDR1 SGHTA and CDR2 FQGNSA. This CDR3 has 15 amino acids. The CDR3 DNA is TGTGCCAGCAGCTCCCTCACAGGGATTCATTATGGCTACACCTTC. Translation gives CASSSLTGIHYGYTF. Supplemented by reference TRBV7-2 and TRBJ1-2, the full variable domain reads GAGVSQSPSNKVTEKGKDVELRCDPISGHTALYWYRQSLGQGLEFLIYFQGNSAPDKSGLPSDRFSAERTGGSVSTLTIQRTQQEDSAVYLCASSSLTGIHYGYTFGSGTRLTVV.

This CDR3 is CASSLEVGGTGELFF. CDR3 nucleotides: TGCGCCAGCAGCTTGGAAGTCGGAGGCACCGGGGAGCTGTTTTTT. V usage is TRBV5-1 and J usage is TRBJ2-2; possible D gene TRBD2, 5 bases. CDR1 is SGHRS and CDR2 is YFSETQ in the germline V gene. The CDR3 extends over 15 amino acids. Trimming left V 0 bases short and J 4 bases short, with 10 bases between.

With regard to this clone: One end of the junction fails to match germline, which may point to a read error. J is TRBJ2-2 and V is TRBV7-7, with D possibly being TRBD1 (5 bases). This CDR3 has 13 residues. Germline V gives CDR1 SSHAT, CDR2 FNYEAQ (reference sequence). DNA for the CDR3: TGTGCTAGCAGCCCCAGGGTGGGCGGGGAGCTGTTTTTT. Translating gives CASSPRVGGELFF.

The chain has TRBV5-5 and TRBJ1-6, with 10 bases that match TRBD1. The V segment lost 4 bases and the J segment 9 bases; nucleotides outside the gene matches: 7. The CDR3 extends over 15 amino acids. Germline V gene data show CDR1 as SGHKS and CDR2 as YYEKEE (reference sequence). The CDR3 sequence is CASSLEGTGVSPLHF. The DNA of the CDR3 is TGTGCCAGCAGCCTCGAAGGGACAGGGGTTTCACCCCTCCACTTT.

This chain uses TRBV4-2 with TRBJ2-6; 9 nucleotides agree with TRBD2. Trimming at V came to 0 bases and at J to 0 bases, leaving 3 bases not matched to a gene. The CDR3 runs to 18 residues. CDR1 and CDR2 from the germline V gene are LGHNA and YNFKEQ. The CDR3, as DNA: TGTGCCAGCAGCCAAGATCGCGGGGGGGGCTCTGGGGCCAACGTCCTGACTTTC. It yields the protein CASSQDRGGGSGANVLTF.

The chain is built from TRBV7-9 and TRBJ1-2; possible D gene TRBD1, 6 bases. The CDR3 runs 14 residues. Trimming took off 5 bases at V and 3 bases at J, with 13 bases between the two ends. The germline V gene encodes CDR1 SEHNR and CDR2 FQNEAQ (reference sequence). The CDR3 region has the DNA TGTGCCAGCAGCAGACCCTCAGGGGACTATGGCTACACCTTC. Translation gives CASSRPSGDYGYTF.

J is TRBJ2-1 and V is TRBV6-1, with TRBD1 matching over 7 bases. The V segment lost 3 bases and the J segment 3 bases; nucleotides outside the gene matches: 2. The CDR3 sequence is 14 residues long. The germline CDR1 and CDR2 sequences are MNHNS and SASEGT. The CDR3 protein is CASSDGTDYNEQFF. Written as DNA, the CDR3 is TGTGCCAGCAGTGACGGGACAGACTACAATGAGCAGTTCTTC.

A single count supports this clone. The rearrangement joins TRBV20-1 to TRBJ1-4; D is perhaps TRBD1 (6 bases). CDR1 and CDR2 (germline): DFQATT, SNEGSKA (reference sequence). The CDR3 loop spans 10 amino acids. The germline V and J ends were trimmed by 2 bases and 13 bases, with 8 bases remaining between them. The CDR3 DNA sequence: TGCAGTGCTAGAAAGGACAGACTGTTTTTT. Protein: CSARKDRLFF.

The CDR3 reads CASSRVTGFYEQYF. The CDR3 region has the DNA TGTGCCAGCAGCCGAGTGACAGGCTTCTACGAGCAGTACTTC. The chain has TRBV5-6 and TRBJ2-7; D perhaps matches TRBD1 (6 bases). Trimming took 4 bases from V and 3 from J, leaving 14 bases between them. Germline V gives CDR1 SGHDT, CDR2 YYEEEE. This CDR3 contains 14 residues.

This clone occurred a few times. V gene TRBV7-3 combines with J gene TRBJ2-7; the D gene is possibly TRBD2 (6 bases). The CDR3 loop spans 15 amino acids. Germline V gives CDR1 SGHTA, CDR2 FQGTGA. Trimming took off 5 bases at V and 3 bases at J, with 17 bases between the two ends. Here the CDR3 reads CASSAAPGEGYEQYF. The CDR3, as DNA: TGTGCCAGCAGCGCGGCTCCGGGGGAAGGCTACGAGCAGTACTTC.

The CDR3 reads CASSQGLATAIPYEQYF. CDR3 sequence (DNA): TGCGCCAGCAGCCAAGGACTAGCTACGGCGATCCCCTACGAGCAGTACTTC. This chain uses TRBV4-3 with TRBJ2-7, with 7 nucleotides matching TRBD2. The CDR3 totals 17 residues. V dropped 1 base and J dropped 2; count of bases not matched to a gene: 11. Germline assignment: CDR1 LGHNA and CDR2 YSLEER.

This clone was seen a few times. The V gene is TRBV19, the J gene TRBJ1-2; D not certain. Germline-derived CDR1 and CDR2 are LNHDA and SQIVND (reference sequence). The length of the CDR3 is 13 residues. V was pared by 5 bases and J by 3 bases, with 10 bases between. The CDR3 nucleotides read TGTGCCAGTAGTCCCCAGAGGGACTATGGCTACACCTTC. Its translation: CASSPQRDYGYTF.

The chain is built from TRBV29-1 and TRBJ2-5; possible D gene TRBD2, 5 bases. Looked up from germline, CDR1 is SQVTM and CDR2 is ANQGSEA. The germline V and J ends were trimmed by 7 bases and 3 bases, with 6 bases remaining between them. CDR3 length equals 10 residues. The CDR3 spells CSAGEETQYF. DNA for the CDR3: TGCAGCGCCGGGGAAGAGACCCAGTACTTC. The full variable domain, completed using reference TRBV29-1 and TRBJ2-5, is SAVISQKPSRDICQRGTSLTIQCQVDSQVTMMFWYRQQPGQSLTLIATANQGSEATYESGFVIDKFPISRPNLTFSTLTVSNMSPEDSSIYLCSAGEETQYFGPGTRLLVL.

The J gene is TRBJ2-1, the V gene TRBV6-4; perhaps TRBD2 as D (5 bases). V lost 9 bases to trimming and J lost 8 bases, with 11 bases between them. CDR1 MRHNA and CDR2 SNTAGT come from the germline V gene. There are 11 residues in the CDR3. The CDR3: CASADGDEQFF. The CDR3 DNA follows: TGTGCCAGTGCGGACGGGGATGAGCAGTTCTTC.

The chain's CDR3 is CASSSRARGNTQYF. The CDR3, as DNA: TGTGCCAGCAGCTCACGGGCCCGGGGAAATACGCAGTATTTT. V is TRBV21-1 and J is TRBJ2-3; the D call TRBD2 from the table was never checked on the DNA. TRBV21-1 is classified as a pseudogene. The length of the CDR3 is 14 residues.

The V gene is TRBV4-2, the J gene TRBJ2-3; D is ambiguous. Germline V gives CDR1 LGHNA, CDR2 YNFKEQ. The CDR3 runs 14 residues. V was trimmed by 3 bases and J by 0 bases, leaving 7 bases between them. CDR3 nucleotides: TGTGCCAGCAGCCAGAGTGCCAGCACAGATACGCAGTATTTT. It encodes CASSQSASTDTQYF.

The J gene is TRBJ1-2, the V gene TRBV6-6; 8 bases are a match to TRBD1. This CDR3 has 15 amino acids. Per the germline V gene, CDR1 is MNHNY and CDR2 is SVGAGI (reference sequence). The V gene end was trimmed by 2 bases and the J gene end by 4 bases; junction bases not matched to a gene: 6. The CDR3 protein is CASSYPGQVVYGYTF. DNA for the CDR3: TGTGCCAGCAGTTACCCGGGACAGGTGGTCTATGGCTACACCTTC.

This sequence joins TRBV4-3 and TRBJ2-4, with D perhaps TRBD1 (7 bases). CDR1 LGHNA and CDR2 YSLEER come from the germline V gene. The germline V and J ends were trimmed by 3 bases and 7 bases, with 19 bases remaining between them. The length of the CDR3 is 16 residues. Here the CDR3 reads CASSQETSPRGNIQYF. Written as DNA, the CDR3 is TGCGCCAGCAGCCAGGAAACTAGCCCCAGGGGGAACATTCAGTACTTC.

The CDR3 coding sequence is TGTGCCAGCAGCTTAGAGGGCGGTACTCTGACAGGGGGAGACGCTTTCTTT. As protein: CASSLEGGTLTGGDAFF. The chain combines TRBV11-2 with TRBJ1-1, with TRBD1 identical over 9 bases. In germline, CDR1 is SGHAT, CDR2 FQNNGV. The CDR3 extends over 17 amino acids. Trimming at V came to 0 bases and at J to 11 bases, leaving 16 bases not matched to a gene.

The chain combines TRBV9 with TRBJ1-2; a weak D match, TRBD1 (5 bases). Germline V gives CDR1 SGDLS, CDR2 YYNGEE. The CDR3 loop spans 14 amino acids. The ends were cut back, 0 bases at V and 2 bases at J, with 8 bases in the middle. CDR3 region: CASSVEGENYGYTF. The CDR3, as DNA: TGTGCCAGCAGCGTAGAAGGGGAAAACTATGGCTACACCTTC.